One sample yielded the 27 T cell receptor beta chains listed below, sequenced in a study of T cell repertoires in cytomegalovirus infection. TCRdb re-called the reads with MiXCR, one entry per CDR3 protein. The sample includes 650,000 to 900,000 distinct CDR3 sequences, 30% to 35% of them seen just once. The antigens for these receptors are not known. The material was cultured CD8+ T cells from PBMCs, obtained from culture after CMV antigen stimulation. These receptors all come from a human donor in good health (CMV status not recorded). Some clones in this sample may be carry-over from other donors' samples.

The V call is TRBV6-1, the J call TRBJ1-1, with D perhaps matching TRBD1 (6 bases). V gave up 5 bases and J gave up 1 base, with 11 bases separating them. CDR3 length equals 14 residues. The germline gives CDR1 MNHNS, CDR2 SASEGT. CDR3 DNA sequence: TGTGCCAGCAGTTTACCGGGACAGAACACTGAAGCTTTCTTT. Amino acids: CASSLPGQNTEAFF.

This clonotype was picked up a small number of times. The rearrangement links TRBV9 to TRBJ2-1; 12 bases line up with TRBD1. This CDR3 is 15 amino acids long. The ends lost 4 bases at V and 5 bases at J; junction bases unmatched: 4. Germline CDR1 and CDR2: SGDLS and YYNGEE. CDR3 sequence reads: CASSSRDRGHNEQFF. The DNA of the CDR3 is TGTGCCAGCAGCTCCCGGGACAGGGGGCACAATGAGCAGTTCTTC.

This clonotype was found a few times. The genes are TRBV10-3 and TRBJ2-3, with no clear D. Germline V CDR1 and CDR2: ENHRY, SYGVKD. This CDR3 spans 16 amino acids. Trimming cost V 3 bases and J 0 bases, with 13 bases left between them. CDR3 amino acids: CAISEVGQRSTDTQYF. CDR3 nucleotide sequence: TGTGCCATCAGTGAAGTAGGGCAGCGTAGCACAGATACGCAGTATTTT.

CDR3 protein: CASSLQGAGANTGELFF. For the CDR3, the DNA is TGCGCCAGCAGCCTGCAGGGGGCTGGGGCGAACACCGGGGAGCTGTTTTTT. The chain employs TRBV23-1 and TRBJ2-2; TRBD1 agrees at 8 bases. TRBV23-1 carries the ORF label, with uncertain function. After removal of 6 bases from V and 0 bases from J, the junction contained 9 bases not matched to a gene. This CDR3 comprises 17 residues.

This clonotype was found a few times. The chain links TRBV5-8 to TRBJ2-7; 8 nucleotides align to TRBD1. Germline V gene lookup returns CDR1 SGHTS and CDR2 YDEGEE. There are 12 residues in the CDR3. The ends lost 6 bases at V and 5 bases at J; junction bases unmatched: 4. The DNA for the CDR3 is TGTGCCAGCAACAGGGGGGAGGACGAGCAGTACTTC. The encoded protein is CASNRGEDEQYF.

Concerning this clonotype itself: A read error may account for a junction end that differs from germline. The rearrangement joins TRBV4-1 to TRBJ2-1; D is perhaps TRBD2 (7 bases). Germline V lookup: CDR1 MGHRA, CDR2 YSYEKL. CDR3 length: 15 amino acids. The CDR3 DNA is TGTGCCAGCAGCCAAAGCGGGGACAACAACAATGAGCAGTTCTTC. This codes for CASSQSGDNNNEQFF.

The chain uses TRBV5-1 and TRBJ1-1; TRBD1 agrees at 7 bases. The CDR3 has 13 residues. Germline-derived CDR1 and CDR2 are SGHRS and YFSETQ. The V gene end was trimmed by 4 bases and the J gene end by 6 bases; junction bases not matched to a gene: 6. The CDR3: CASSPSGTAEAFF. Here the CDR3 DNA reads TGCGCCAGCAGCCCCTCCGGGACAGCTGAAGCTTTCTTT.

This clonotype occurred a few times. This chain uses TRBV23-1 with TRBJ1-4; D is perhaps TRBD1 (6 bases). TRBV23-1 is recorded as an ORF, its role being uncertain. The V end lost 0 bases, the J end lost 2 bases, and 22 bases lay between the germline ends. The CDR3 sequence is 20 residues long. The CDR3 DNA reads as TGCGCCAGCAGTCAATCGAATACAGGGCCGACTCACACCACTAATGAAAAACTGTTTTTT. Its protein is CASSQSNTGPTHTTNEKLFF.

The rearrangement uses TRBV5-1 and TRBJ2-1, with 7 bases identical to TRBD1. In germline, CDR1 is SGHRS, CDR2 YFSETQ. The junction had 4 bases not matched to a gene; V was cut back by 0 bases and J by 10 bases. The CDR3 contains 13 residues. CDR3 region: CASSLEGQKEQFF. CDR3 DNA: TGCGCCAGCAGCTTGGAGGGACAGAAAGAGCAGTTCTTC.

The chain links TRBV4-1 to TRBJ2-7, with TRBD2 matching over 9 bases. The CDR3 length is 18 residues. V gave up 0 bases and J gave up 2 bases; unmatched junction bases: 11. Per germline, CDR1 MGHRA and CDR2 YSYEKL. The CDR3 DNA reads TGCGCCAGCAGCCAAGAGGGGCTAGCGGGACTCTTACCCTACGAGCAGTACTTC. It specifies CASSQEGLAGLLPYEQYF.

There are a few counts of this clonotype. The rearrangement links TRBV12-3 or TRBV12-4 to TRBJ1-6, with D perhaps TRBD1 (5 bases). With 2 bases removed from V and 9 bases from J, the gap between germline ends came to 14 bases. The CDR3 runs to 15 residues. CDR3 coding DNA: TGTGCCAGCAGTTTATTGGGCGGGGGGGGTTCACCCCTCCACTTT. Protein: CASSLLGGGGSPLHF.

V and J are TRBV6-1 and TRBJ2-2; no definite D call. The germline gives CDR1 MNHNS, CDR2 SASEGT. The CDR3 runs to 13 residues. V shed 8 bases and J shed 1 base, with 8 bases lying between them. CDR3 amino acids: CASGRLNTGELFF. The CDR3 nucleotides are TGTGCCAGCGGCCGACTGAACACCGGGGAGCTGTTTTTT.

This clonotype showed up many times. The CDR3 protein is CASSYSGDNYNEQFF. For the CDR3, the DNA is TGTGCCAGCAGTTACTCTGGGGACAACTACAATGAGCAGTTCTTC. J is TRBJ2-1 and V is TRBV6-5, with D tentatively TRBD1 (6 bases). This CDR3 is 15 amino acids long. Trimming left V 0 bases short and J 3 bases short, with 9 bases between. CDR1 is MNHEY, CDR2 SVGAGI, per germline.

This CDR3 reads CASSYLRVTSGDHTGELFF. DNA for the CDR3: TGTGCCAGCAGTTACCTCAGGGTAACTAGCGGGGACCACACCGGGGAGCTGTTTTTT. The rearrangement joins TRBV6-5 to TRBJ2-2, with 10 bases aligning to TRBD2. The CDR3 totals 19 residues. Germline V gene sequence: CDR1 MNHEY, CDR2 SVGAGI. With 2 bases clipped from V and 3 bases from J, the junction kept 12 bases outside the gene matches.

The V and J genes are TRBV5-6 and TRBJ2-7, with D perhaps TRBD2 (5 bases). The CDR3 is 14 residues long. With 7 bases removed from V and 0 bases from J, the gap between germline ends came to 14 bases. The germline gives CDR1 SGHDT, CDR2 YYEEEE. CDR3 amino acids: CASGRGISSYEQYV. The CDR3 coding sequence is TGTGCCAGCGGGAGAGGGATAAGCTCCTACGAGCAGTACGTC.

As for this clonotype: A much larger clone lies a single base off, so this may be a read error. J is TRBJ1-1 and V is TRBV6-1; D is undetermined. The CDR3 runs to 13 residues. Germline V lookup: CDR1 MNHNS, CDR2 SASEGT. CDR3 sequence reads: CTSSRSGNTEAFF. The DNA of the CDR3 is TGTACCAGCAGTCGCAGCGGGAACACTGAAGCTTTCTTT.

The chain recombines TRBV6-1 with TRBJ1-5; TRBD1 might be the D (6 bases). The CDR3 is made up of 14 amino acids. Germline V gives CDR1 MNHNS, CDR2 SASEGT. V lost 1 base and J 5 bases, leaving 9 bases between the germline ends. Here the CDR3 DNA reads TGTGCCAGCAGTGAAGACAGGGTGTATCAGCCCCAGCATTTT. Amino acid sequence: CASSEDRVYQPQHF.

The rearrangement uses TRBV10-1 and TRBJ1-5; D gene unclear. The CDR3 totals 14 residues. V lost 5 bases and J lost 5, with 13 bases in between. Germline V gene lookup returns CDR1 WNHNN and CDR2 SYGVQD (reference sequence). The chain's CDR3 is CASSTAGYDQPQHF. CDR3 nucleotides: TGCGCCAGCAGTACTGCGGGTTACGATCAGCCCCAGCATTTT.

This clonotype was observed once. The chain recombines TRBV4-1 with TRBJ2-7; maybe TRBD1 (6 bases). The V gene's germline CDR1 is MGHRA and CDR2 YSYEKL. The CDR3 contains 16 residues. Trimming removed 0 bases at V and 2 bases at J, with 14 bases between. The CDR3 sequence is CASSQEGQGSPYEQYF. The CDR3 coding sequence is TGCGCCAGCAGCCAAGAGGGGCAGGGGTCGCCCTACGAGCAGTACTTC.

This clonotype was picked up a small number of times. The genes are TRBV7-9 and TRBJ2-3; 11 bases line up with TRBD2. Trimming cost V 2 bases and J 2 bases; bases outside gene matches: 3. The CDR3 has 16 amino acids. Germline CDR1 is SEHNR and CDR2 is FQNEAQ (reference sequence). CDR3 bases: TGTGCCAGCAGCTTACTACTAGCGGGGGTCACAGATACGCAGTATTTT. Its translation is CASSLLLAGVTDTQYF. Drawing the rest from reference TRBV7-9 and TRBJ2-3, the complete variable domain is DTGVSQNPRHKITKRGQNVTFRCDPISEHNRLYWYRQTLGQGPEFLTYFQNEAQLEKSRLLSDRFSAERPKGSFSTLEIQRTEQGDSAMYLCASSLLLAGVTDTQYFGPGTRLTVL.

This clonotype has at least ten counts. V is TRBV7-2 and J is TRBJ1-1; 9 nucleotides line up with TRBD1. The CDR3 spans 17 residues. Germline V gene lookup returns CDR1 SGHTA and CDR2 FQGNSA. Losses at the gene ends were 1 base for V and 0 bases for J; bases not matched to a gene: 6. CDR3 nucleotides: TGTGCCAGCAGCTTAGTAGGAAGGACAGGGGTGAACACTGAAGCTTTCTTT. It specifies CASSLVGRTGVNTEAFF.

The chain couples TRBV6-5 to TRBJ2-5; 15 positions match TRBD2. The germline gives CDR1 MNHEY, CDR2 SVGAGI. The V gene end was trimmed by 6 bases and the J gene end by 2 bases; junction bases not matched to a gene: 7. The CDR3 has 17 amino acids. CDR3 DNA: TGTGCCAGCAGAGGACTAGCGGGGGGGCCAGGGCAAGAGACCCAGTACTTC. This sequence encodes CASRGLAGGPGQETQYF.

This clonotype came up many times. The gene calls are TRBV11-3 and TRBJ2-1; D gene ambiguous. CDR3 size: 13 residues. V lost 0 bases to trimming and J lost 9 bases, with 9 bases between them. Germline V CDR1 and CDR2: SGHNT, YENEEA. CDR3: CASSLETDSEQFF. In nucleotides, the CDR3 is TGTGCCAGCAGCTTAGAAACTGATAGTGAGCAGTTCTTC.

The genes are TRBV9 and TRBJ2-1; TRBD1 or TRBD2 may be the D gene (5 bases each). The CDR3 runs to 15 residues. The V gene's germline CDR1 is SGDLS and CDR2 YYNGEE. V lost 3 bases and J 6 bases, leaving 16 bases between the germline ends. In DNA, the CDR3 is TGTGCCAGCAGCGCGGCAGGGTCACGGGGCAATGAGCAGTTCTTC. The encoded protein is CASSAAGSRGNEQFF.

This chain connects TRBV7-9 to TRBJ1-2, with D possibly matching TRBD1 (6 bases). Germline V CDR1 and CDR2: SEHNR, FQNEAQ (reference sequence). The CDR3 has 15 amino acids. The V gene lost 5 bases and the J gene lost 4 bases, with 17 bases spanning the gap. CDR3 coding DNA: TGTGCCAGCAGCCACAATGGACTGACAGGCTATGGCTACACCTTC. Protein sequence: CASSHNGLTGYGYTF. The full variable domain, in which reference TRBV7-9 and TRBJ1-2 provide the parts outside the CDR3, is DTGVSQNPRHKITKRGQNVTFRCDPISEHNRLYWYRQTLGQGPEFLTYFQNEAQLEKSRLLSDRFSAERPKGSFSTLEIQRTEQGDSAMYLCASSHNGLTGYGYTFGSGTRLTVV.

CDR3 sequence (DNA): TGCAGCACCATGGGGGAGTACACTGAAGCTTTCTTT. Protein: CSTMGEYTEAFF. The genes are TRBV29-1 and TRBJ1-1; D might be TRBD1 (5 bases). V was cut by 8 bases and J by 3 bases, with 13 bases left in between. The germline V gene encodes CDR1 SQVTM and CDR2 ANQGSEA. The CDR3 runs to 12 residues.

The chain combines TRBV28 with TRBJ2-1, with D unclear. The CDR3 contains 15 residues. The V and J ends lost 5 bases and 2 bases respectively, with 13 bases between them. Germline loops: CDR1 MDHEN, CDR2 SYDVKM. CDR3 DNA: TGTGCCAGCAGTGTTGACCCGGAGCCCTACAATGAGCAGTTCTTC. It codes for CASSVDPEPYNEQFF.